Shown below are 23 T cell receptor beta chains from a single sample sequenced in a study of beta chain features in type 1 diabetes. Expressed TCRB transcripts were sequenced, since all the RNA that had been isolated was reverse transcribed. Repertoires were generated with immunoSEQ multiplex PCR, while TCRdb's copy carries only in-frame clones and drops some. Among 120,000 or so clones listed, 15% to 20% were seen once. Antigen specificity for these receptors is unknown. General observations from the study: A moderate, significant TCRB CDR3 shortening appeared in type 1 diabetes across four CD4+ subsets.

The sequencing sample was made of central memory CD4+ T cells from blood. The receptors were gathered from a man younger than 35 with type 1 diabetes.

The CDR3: CASSLGGSSYNEQFF. The CDR3 bases are TGTGCCAGCAGTTTAGGGGGGAGCTCCTACAATGAGCAGTTCTTC. The chain is built from TRBV25-1 and TRBJ2-1, with D perhaps assigned TRBD1 or TRBD2 (6 bases each). This CDR3 region has 15 residues. V lost 5 bases to trimming and J lost 0 bases, with 11 bases between them. The germline V gene has CDR1 MGHDK and CDR2 SYGVNS.

In this sample, this clone turned up a few times. Since a much larger clone is just one base distant, this may be a read error. Other DNA sequences of this sample code for an identical CDR3. V and J are TRBV5-8 and TRBJ2-1; D ambiguous. V was pared by 3 bases and J by 4 bases, with 2 bases between. Germline CDR1 reads SGHTS; CDR2 reads YDEGEE. This CDR3 is 11 amino acids long. CDR3 sequence reads: CASSSYNEQFF. CDR3 coding DNA: TGTGCCAGCAGCTCGTACAATGAGCAGTTCTTC.

V gene TRBV4-2 combines with J gene TRBJ2-7; 14 bases agree with TRBD2. This CDR3 is built from 18 residues. V lost 1 base, J lost 1 base, and 6 bases stayed unmatched. Germline V lookup: CDR1 LGHNA, CDR2 YNFKEQ. The CDR3 region is CASSQVEGLAGASYEQYF. The CDR3 DNA sequence: TGTGCCAGCAGCCAAGTGGAGGGACTAGCGGGAGCTTCCTACGAGCAGTACTTC.

This clone was recorded a few times. V usage is TRBV5-1 and J usage is TRBJ2-5; a weak D match, TRBD2 (6 bases). V lost 4 bases and J lost 5, with 12 bases in between. This CDR3 has 13 residues. The germline CDR1 and CDR2 sequences are SGHRS and YFSETQ. CDR3 DNA sequence: TGCGCCAGCAGCCCCCGGAGCGGGGAGACCCAGTACTTC. The encoded protein is CASSPRSGETQYF.

This clone has only a few counts. The rearrangement joins TRBV7-2 to TRBJ2-3, with 7 bases identical to TRBD2. V gave up 3 bases and J gave up 2 bases; unmatched junction bases: 8. Germline V gene sequence: CDR1 SGHTA, CDR2 FQGNSA. The CDR3 covers 16 residues. The CDR3 is CASSFQRGPTTDTQYF. CDR3 coding DNA: TGTGCCAGCAGCTTCCAGCGGGGCCCTACCACAGATACGCAGTATTTT.

J is TRBJ2-1 and V is TRBV2, with TRBD1 identical over 9 bases. Germline V gives CDR1 SNHLY, CDR2 FYNNEI. This CDR3 region has 15 residues. Trimming removed 6 bases from V and 5 bases from J; junction bases left unmatched: 8. The CDR3 is CASRGRDRANNEQFF. Here the CDR3 DNA reads TGTGCCAGCAGAGGCCGGGACAGGGCGAACAATGAGCAGTTCTTC. Variable domain in full (rest from reference TRBV2 and TRBJ2-1): EPEVTQTPSHQVTQMGQEVILRCVPISNHLYFYWYRQILGQKVEFLVSFYNNEISEKSEIFDDQFSVERPDGSNFTLKIRSTKLEDSAMYFCASRGRDRANNEQFFGPGTRLTVL.

The chain is built from TRBV28 and TRBJ1-1; D possibly corresponds to TRBD1 (5 bases). The CDR3 runs to 13 residues. The germline V gene encodes CDR1 MDHEN and CDR2 SYDVKM. V gave up 4 bases and J gave up 10 bases, with 16 bases separating them. CDR3 nucleotides: TGTGCCAGCAGTTCAGGGCAGGGCAGTTCAGCTTTCTTT. Amino acid sequence: CASSSGQGSSAFF.

V and J are TRBV28 and TRBJ2-7; D uncertain. V lost 1 base and J 10 bases, leaving 14 bases between the germline ends. Germline-derived CDR1 and CDR2 are MDHEN and SYDVKM. The length of the CDR3 is 13 residues. CDR3 sequence reads: CASSLSFGRSQYF. CDR3 nucleotide sequence: TGTGCCAGCAGTTTATCGTTCGGCCGGTCCCAGTACTTC.

This chain links TRBV28 with TRBJ1-5; D unclear. V was clipped by 7 bases and J by 7 bases, with 11 bases between them. The CDR3 loop spans 12 amino acids. The germline gives CDR1 MDHEN, CDR2 SYDVKM. CDR3 sequence: CASNYLGQPQHF. DNA of the CDR3: TGTGCCAGCAATTACCTAGGCCAGCCCCAGCATTTT.

This clone appeared a few times. The CDR3 sequence is CAWRPGPNQPQHF. CDR3 coding DNA: TGTGCCTGGAGACCAGGCCCTAATCAGCCCCAGCATTTT. V is TRBV30 and J is TRBJ1-5; D ambiguous. Trimming took 3 bases from V and 4 from J, leaving 10 bases between them. The CDR3 is 13 residues long. The germline V gene encodes CDR1 GTSNPN and CDR2 SVGIG (reference sequence).

The chain combines TRBV7-8 with TRBJ1-5, with D tentatively TRBD1 (6 bases). Germline CDR1 and CDR2: SGHVS and FQNEAQ. Between the trimmed V and J ends, which lost 8 bases and 2 bases, there was a span of 10 bases. The CDR3 sequence is 13 residues long. This chain's CDR3 is CASGGAGNQPQHF. The CDR3 nucleotides are TGTGCCAGCGGGGGCGCGGGCAATCAGCCCCAGCATTTT. Looking up the rest from reference TRBV7-8 and TRBJ1-5 gives the full variable domain: GAGVSQSPRYKVAKRGQDVALRCDPISGHVSLFWYQQALGQGPEFLTYFQNEAQLDKSGLPSDRFFAERPEGSVSTLKIQRTQQEDSAVYLCASGGAGNQPQHFGDGTRLSIL.

This clone was counted only a few times. This chain links TRBV28 with TRBJ1-4; D gene unclear. The germline V gene encodes CDR1 MDHEN and CDR2 SYDVKM. Trimming removed 5 bases at V and 10 bases at J, with 14 bases between. This CDR3 region has 13 residues. Here the CDR3 DNA reads TGTGCCAGCAGTCCCGCTGAAAAGGCAAAACTGTTTTTT. Translating gives CASSPAEKAKLFF.

The rearrangement links TRBV4-1 to TRBJ2-7; D is unclear. The CDR3 length is 16 residues. Trimming shortened V by 0 bases and J by 4 bases, and 16 bases separated the two germline ends. The germline V gene encodes CDR1 MGHRA and CDR2 YSYEKL. This chain's CDR3 is CASSQEFAQQWYEQYF. The CDR3 bases are TGCGCCAGCAGCCAAGAATTCGCCCAGCAGTGGTACGAGCAGTACTTC.

The CDR3 DNA reads as TGTGCCACCAGCGGCCGACAGTTGTATGGCTACACCTTC. Translation: CATSGRQLYGYTF. The J gene is TRBJ1-2, the V gene TRBV15; D perhaps matches TRBD1 (5 bases). Germline CDR1 LNHNV, CDR2 YYDKDF (reference sequence). The length of the CDR3 is 13 residues. The germline V and J ends were trimmed by 5 bases and 5 bases, with 12 bases remaining between them.

This clone was seen only a few times. A single base separates this from a much larger clone, so it may be a read error. V gene TRBV11-2 combines with J gene TRBJ2-6; 8 bases fit TRBD1. The V and J ends lost 8 bases and 5 bases, in that order; junction bases with no gene match: 14. Germline CDR1 and CDR2: SGHAT and FQNNGV. There are 17 residues in the CDR3. Here the CDR3 reads CASVEGDRRRRANVLTF. The CDR3 region has the DNA TGTGCCAGCGTGGAGGGGGACAGGCGACGTCGGGCCAACGTCCTGACTTTC.

This clone has only a few counts. The chain links TRBV30 to TRBJ2-7; no definite D call. Germline CDR1 reads GTSNPN; CDR2 reads SVGIG (reference sequence). The CDR3 runs 14 residues. V lost 7 bases and J lost 0, with 16 bases in between. In nucleotides, the CDR3 is TGTGCCTTTCACAGCCGATCGAGCTCCTACGAGCAGTACTTC. It codes for CAFHSRSSSYEQYF.

This clone has ten or more counts. The chain has TRBV7-9 and TRBJ2-7, with D unclear. The CDR3 sequence is 11 residues long. Trimming stripped 4 bases from V and 7 bases from J, with 8 bases between. Germline CDR1 SEHNR, CDR2 FQNEAQ (reference sequence). The DNA for the CDR3 is TGTGCCAGCAGCTCCCAGTTGGAGCAGTACTTC. Protein product: CASSSQLEQYF.

This clone was detected only a few times. The CDR3 here is CASRVDSSDTQYF. CDR3 nucleotides: TGTGCCAGCAGGGTGGACAGCTCAGATACGCAGTATTTT. This sequence joins TRBV2 and TRBJ2-3; weak D call: TRBD1 (6 bases). This CDR3 region has 13 residues. Trimming took off 6 bases at V and 4 bases at J, with 11 bases between the two ends. Looked up from germline, CDR1 is SNHLY and CDR2 is FYNNEI.

The table lists this clone with a few counts. This chain uses TRBV7-9 with TRBJ2-5, with 7 bases matching TRBD2. The V segment lost 10 bases and the J segment 2 bases; nucleotides outside the gene matches: 7. This CDR3 is 13 amino acids long. Germline assignment: CDR1 SEHNR and CDR2 FQNEAQ (reference sequence). CDR3 sequence reads: CATTSGNQETQYF. In nucleotides, the CDR3 is TGTGCCACTACGAGCGGGAATCAAGAGACCCAGTACTTC.

The chain employs TRBV30 and TRBJ2-6; D remains ambiguous. The germline CDR1 and CDR2 sequences are GTSNPN and SVGIG (reference sequence). With 2 bases removed from V and 0 bases from J, the gap between germline ends came to 5 bases. This CDR3 spans 14 amino acids. The chain's CDR3 is CAWSPVSGANVLTF. The CDR3 nucleotides are TGTGCCTGGAGTCCCGTCTCTGGGGCCAACGTCCTGACTTTC.

The gene calls are TRBV27 and TRBJ2-6; D perhaps matches TRBD1 (5 bases). The V end was cut by 6 bases, the J end by 0 bases, with 9 bases between. Per germline, CDR1 MNHEY and CDR2 SMNVEV (reference sequence). The CDR3 contains 15 residues. This CDR3 is CASRWTRSGANVLTF. Here the CDR3 DNA reads TGTGCCAGCAGATGGACACGCTCTGGGGCCAACGTCCTGACTTTC.

The chain carries TRBV7-2 and TRBJ1-4, with unresolved D. Germline V gene lookup returns CDR1 SGHTA and CDR2 FQGNSA. The CDR3 consists of 14 residues. The germline V and J ends were trimmed by 4 bases and 5 bases, with 11 bases remaining between them. As DNA, the CDR3 is TGTGCCAGCAGCTCCACCCTGCAGAATGAAAAACTGTTTTTT. Residues: CASSSTLQNEKLFF.

The rearrangement joins TRBV28 to TRBJ2-7; TRBD2 agrees at 9 bases. Germline CDR1 reads MDHEN; CDR2 reads SYDVKM. V gave up 3 bases and J gave up 4 bases; unmatched junction bases: 7. This CDR3 comprises 15 residues. CDR3 region: CASSLAGSGGYEQYF. In DNA, the CDR3 is TGTGCCAGCAGTTTGGCTGGTAGCGGGGGTTACGAGCAGTACTTC.